These 16 T cell receptor beta chains originate from one sample sequenced in a study of neurological immune-mediated disorders. MiXCR, applied by TCRdb to the 5' RACE reads, yields one record per CDR3 protein. The sample includes tens of thousands of distinct CDR3 sequences, roughly 4.4% of them seen just once. Input material: PBMCs. These TCRs come from a woman aged 55-70 years with multiple sclerosis.

This clonotype was recorded many times. The DNA for the CDR3 is TGCAGTGCTATCGGGGGCGAGGCGGCAGATACGCAGTATTTT. Its protein is CSAIGGEAADTQYF. The genes are TRBV20-1 and TRBJ2-3, with D perhaps given as TRBD1 or TRBD2 (6 bases each). V was trimmed by 4 bases and J by 4 bases, leaving 15 bases between them. The CDR3 is made up of 14 amino acids. The V gene's germline CDR1 is DFQATT and CDR2 SNEGSKA (reference sequence).

This clonotype was detected many times. The chain employs TRBV20-1 and TRBJ2-1; 9 positions match TRBD1. Germline trimming cut 0 bases from V and 3 bases from J; bases unmatched to any gene: 6. Germline V lookup: CDR1 DFQATT, CDR2 SNEGSKA (reference sequence). The CDR3 sequence is 16 residues long. CDR3 loop: CSARDQHRGLYNEQFF. In DNA, the CDR3 is TGCAGTGCTAGAGATCAGCACAGGGGGCTCTACAATGAGCAGTTCTTC.

This clonotype was found many times. The chain joins TRBV29-1 to TRBJ2-1, with D perhaps being TRBD1 or TRBD2 (5 bases each). The V and J ends lost 5 bases and 9 bases respectively, with 17 bases between them. Germline CDR1 reads SQVTM; CDR2 reads ANQGSEA. This CDR3 region has 13 residues. CDR3 protein: CSVLKGAQGEQFF. In DNA form, the CDR3 reads TGCAGCGTTTTGAAGGGAGCCCAGGGTGAGCAGTTCTTC.

Many counts were recorded for this clonotype. The chain carries TRBV6-5 and TRBJ2-1; D is perhaps TRBD1 or TRBD2 (5 bases each). CDR1 MNHEY and CDR2 SVGAGI come from the germline V gene. Trimming stripped 7 bases from V and 9 bases from J, with 19 bases between. The CDR3 has 14 residues. The DNA of the CDR3 is TGTGCCAGCACCAGAGGGACGGTAAAGGGTGAGCAGTTCTTC. Its translation: CASTRGTVKGEQFF.

This clonotype was observed many times. The chain has TRBV29-1 and TRBJ1-1; TRBD1 is a possible D gene (5 bases). Trimming stripped 4 bases from V and 6 bases from J, with 15 bases between. From germline, CDR1 is SQVTM and CDR2 ANQGSEA. The CDR3 runs to 13 residues. The CDR3 DNA sequence: TGCAGCGTTGGGGGCAGGGATAAGGCTGAAGCTTTCTTT. Residues: CSVGGRDKAEAFF.

As concerns this clonotype: With a much larger clone just one base away, this may be a read error. A read error is likely, as this CDR3 ends without the conserved phenylalanine or tryptophan. This CDR3 reads CSASRDSGGNEQFI. The DNA of the CDR3 is TGCAGTGCTAGCCGGGACTCGGGCGGAAATGAGCAGTTCATC. This sequence joins TRBV20-1 and TRBJ2-1; perhaps TRBD2 as D (6 bases). Trimming shortened V by 3 bases and J by 7 bases, and 16 bases separated the two germline ends. The length of the CDR3 is 14 residues. Germline V gene data show CDR1 as DFQATT and CDR2 as SNEGSKA (reference sequence).

This clonotype was recorded at least ten times. The rearrangement joins TRBV9 to TRBJ2-1; TRBD2 matches 7 bases. The V gene's germline CDR1 is SGDLS and CDR2 YYNGEE. CDR3 length equals 15 residues. V gave up 0 bases and J gave up 5 bases; unmatched junction bases: 5. In DNA form, the CDR3 reads TGTGCCAGCAGCGTAGACGGGGGGACCCACAATGAGCAGTTCTTC. Translating gives CASSVDGGTHNEQFF.

This clonotype showed up many times. The genes are TRBV20-1 and TRBJ2-3; 9 bases are a match to TRBD2. Losses at the gene ends were 6 bases for V and 4 bases for J; bases not matched to a gene: 8. This CDR3 comprises 14 residues. Germline V gene lookup returns CDR1 DFQATT and CDR2 SNEGSKA (reference sequence). CDR3 sequence (DNA): TGCAGTGCCCCGCCGGCGGGGGGGGCAGATACGCAGTATTTT. Its translation: CSAPPAGGADTQYF.

The sample holds a few counts of this clonotype. The rearrangement links TRBV6-6 to TRBJ1-6, with unresolved D. V was cut by 0 bases and J by 10 bases, with 4 bases left in between. The CDR3 is 12 amino acids. Germline lookup yields CDR1 MNHNY and CDR2 SVGAGI (reference sequence). The DNA for the CDR3 is TGTGCCAGCAGTTACTCTTTGTCACCCCTCCACTTT. This translates into CASSYSLSPLHF.

This clonotype was recorded many times. For the CDR3, the DNA is TGTGCCAGCACACGCCGCTTAAGGACAGACCGAAAGTACGAGCAGTACTTC. Amino acids: CASTRRLRTDRKYEQYF. This sequence joins TRBV6-2 or TRBV6-3 and TRBJ2-7; the D gene is possibly TRBD1 (6 bases). The CDR3 consists of 17 residues. CDR1 is MNHEY, CDR2 SVGEGT, per germline. The ends were cut back, 7 bases at V and 4 bases at J, with 26 bases in the middle.

This clonotype was recorded at least ten times. This sequence joins TRBV9 and TRBJ2-4; 10 bases are shared with TRBD1. The germline CDR1 and CDR2 sequences are SGDLS and YYNGEE. The CDR3 consists of 15 residues. The V gene end was trimmed by 3 bases and the J gene end by 12 bases; junction bases not matched to a gene: 12. The CDR3 spells CASSARYGQGDAQYF. CDR3 DNA: TGTGCCAGCAGCGCGCGCTACGGACAGGGGGACGCTCAGTACTTC.

The table lists this clonotype with many counts. The chain has TRBV10-3 and TRBJ2-5; weak D call: TRBD2 (6 bases). Trimming pared 5 bases from V and 5 bases from J, leaving 12 bases between. CDR1 is ENHRY and CDR2 is SYGVKD in the germline V gene. This CDR3 region has 13 residues. In DNA, the CDR3 is TGTGCCATCAGTCCGGGAGTCGGGGAGACCCAGTACTTC. Protein: CAISPGVGETQYF.

This clonotype was picked up many times. The genes are TRBV7-2 and TRBJ2-5, with unresolved D. Germline CDR1 SGHTA, CDR2 FQGNSA. The V end was cut by 5 bases, the J end by 3 bases, with 10 bases between. The CDR3 has 13 residues. DNA for the CDR3: TGTGCCAGCAGCAGGACCTACGAAGAGACCCAGTACTTC. This codes for CASSRTYEETQYF.

This clonotype came up many times. The rearrangement links TRBV20-1 to TRBJ1-2; tentative D call: TRBD1 (5 bases). Trimming cost V 3 bases and J 4 bases, with 9 bases left between them. From germline, CDR1 is DFQATT and CDR2 SNEGSKA (reference sequence). The length of the CDR3 is 12 residues. This CDR3 reads CSASPGGYGYTF. In nucleotides, the CDR3 is TGCAGTGCTAGCCCGGGGGGCTATGGCTACACCTTC.

This clonotype showed up many times. The V gene is TRBV20-1, the J gene TRBJ2-5, with D perhaps matching TRBD2 (6 bases). V was trimmed by 2 bases and J by 0 bases, leaving 13 bases between them. The CDR3 spans 15 residues. Germline loops: CDR1 DFQATT, CDR2 SNEGSKA (reference sequence). The CDR3 loop is CSARKLAGNQETQYF. DNA for the CDR3: TGCAGTGCTAGAAAACTTGCGGGGAACCAAGAGACCCAGTACTTC.

The table lists this clonotype with a few counts. The rearrangement links TRBV7-2 to TRBJ2-1; no definite D call. The CDR3 has 13 amino acids. CDR1 SGHTA and CDR2 FQGNSA come from the germline V gene. V was trimmed by 3 bases and J by 10 bases, leaving 13 bases between them. CDR3 loop: CASSLMTANEQFF. Written as DNA, the CDR3 is TGTGCCAGCAGCTTGATGACTGCCAACGAGCAGTTCTTC.